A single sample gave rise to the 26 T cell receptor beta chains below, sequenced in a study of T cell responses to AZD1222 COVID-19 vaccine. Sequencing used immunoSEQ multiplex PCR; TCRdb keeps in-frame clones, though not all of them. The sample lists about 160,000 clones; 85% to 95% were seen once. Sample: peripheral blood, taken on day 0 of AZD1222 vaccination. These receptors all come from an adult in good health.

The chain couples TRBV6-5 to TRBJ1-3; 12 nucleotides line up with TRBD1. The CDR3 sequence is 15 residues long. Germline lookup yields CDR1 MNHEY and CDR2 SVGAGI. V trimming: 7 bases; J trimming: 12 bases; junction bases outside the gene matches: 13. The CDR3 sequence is CASTTRPGQGAIIYF. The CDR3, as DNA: TGTGCCAGCACCACTAGACCGGGACAGGGGGCAATCATATATTTT.

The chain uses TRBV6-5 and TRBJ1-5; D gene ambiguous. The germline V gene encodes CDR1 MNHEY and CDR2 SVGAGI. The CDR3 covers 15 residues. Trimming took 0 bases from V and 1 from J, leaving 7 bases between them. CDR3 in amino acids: CASSYSRNSNQPQHF. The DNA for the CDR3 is TGTGCCAGCAGTTACTCGCGGAACAGCAATCAGCCCCAGCATTTT.

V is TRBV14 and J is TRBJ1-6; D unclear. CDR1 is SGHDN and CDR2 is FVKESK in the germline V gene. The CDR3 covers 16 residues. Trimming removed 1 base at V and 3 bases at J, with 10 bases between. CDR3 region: CASSQAAELYNSPLHF. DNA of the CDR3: TGTGCCAGCAGCCAAGCGGCAGAGCTCTATAATTCACCCCTCCACTTT.

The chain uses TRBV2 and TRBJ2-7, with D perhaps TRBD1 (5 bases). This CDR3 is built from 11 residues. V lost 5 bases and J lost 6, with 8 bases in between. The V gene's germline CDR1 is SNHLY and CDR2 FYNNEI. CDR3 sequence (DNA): TGTGCCAGCAGTTACAGGCTCGAGCAGTACTTC. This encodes CASSYRLEQYF.

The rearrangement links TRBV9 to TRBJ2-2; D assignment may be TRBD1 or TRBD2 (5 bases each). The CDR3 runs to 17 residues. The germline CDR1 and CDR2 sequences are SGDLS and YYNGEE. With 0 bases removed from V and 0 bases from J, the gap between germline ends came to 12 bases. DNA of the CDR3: TGTGCCAGCAGCGTAGGGGGCGGGCGGACGAACACCGGGGAGCTGTTTTTT. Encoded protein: CASSVGGGRTNTGELFF.

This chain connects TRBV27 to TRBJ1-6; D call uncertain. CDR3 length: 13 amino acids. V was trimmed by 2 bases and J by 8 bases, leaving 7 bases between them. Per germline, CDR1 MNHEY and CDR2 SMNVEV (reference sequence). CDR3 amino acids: CASSLVRDSPLHF. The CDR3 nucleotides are TGTGCCAGCAGTTTAGTCAGAGATTCACCCCTCCACTTT.

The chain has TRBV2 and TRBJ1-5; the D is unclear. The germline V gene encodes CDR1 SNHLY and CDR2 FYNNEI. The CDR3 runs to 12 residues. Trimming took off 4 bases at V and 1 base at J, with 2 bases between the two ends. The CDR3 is CASSVSNQPQHF. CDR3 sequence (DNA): TGTGCCAGCAGTGTAAGCAATCAGCCCCAGCATTTT.

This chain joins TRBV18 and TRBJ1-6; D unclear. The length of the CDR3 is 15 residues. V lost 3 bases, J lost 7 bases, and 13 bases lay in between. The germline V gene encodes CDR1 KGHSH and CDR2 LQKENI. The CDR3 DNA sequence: TGTGCCAGCTCACCCCGGTCCCAGGAAAATTCACCCCTCCACTTT. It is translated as CASSPRSQENSPLHF.

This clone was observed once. The CDR3 DNA reads as TGTGCCATCAGTGGACAGGGATCCTACGAGCAGTACTTC. As protein: CAISGQGSYEQYF. The gene calls are TRBV10-3 and TRBJ2-7; 7 nucleotides agree with TRBD1. This CDR3 comprises 13 residues. CDR1 is ENHRY and CDR2 is SYGVKD in the germline V gene. Trimming cost V 4 bases and J 1 base; bases outside gene matches: 1.

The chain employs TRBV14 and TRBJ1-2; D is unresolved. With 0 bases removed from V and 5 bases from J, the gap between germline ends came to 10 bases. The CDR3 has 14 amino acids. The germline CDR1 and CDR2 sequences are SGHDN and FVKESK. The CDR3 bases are TGTGCCAGCAGCCAAGAAGCAGGCTCGTATGGCTACACCTTC. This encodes CASSQEAGSYGYTF.

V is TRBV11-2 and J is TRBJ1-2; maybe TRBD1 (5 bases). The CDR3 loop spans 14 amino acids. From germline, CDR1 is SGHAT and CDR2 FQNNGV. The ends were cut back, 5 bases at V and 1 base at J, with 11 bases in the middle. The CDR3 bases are TGTGCCAGCAGCCTGGGACTGCTTAACTATGGCTACACCTTC. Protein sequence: CASSLGLLNYGYTF.

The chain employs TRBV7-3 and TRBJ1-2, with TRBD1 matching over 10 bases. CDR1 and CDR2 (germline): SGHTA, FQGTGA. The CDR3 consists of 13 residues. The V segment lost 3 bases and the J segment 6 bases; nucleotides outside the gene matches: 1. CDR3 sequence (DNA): TGTGCCAGCAGCTTGGGGACAGGGGATGGCTACACCTTC. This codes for CASSLGTGDGYTF.

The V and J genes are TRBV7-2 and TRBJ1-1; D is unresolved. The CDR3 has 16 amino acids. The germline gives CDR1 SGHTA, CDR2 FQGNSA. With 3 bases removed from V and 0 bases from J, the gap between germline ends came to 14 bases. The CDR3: CASSFVPMGMNTEAFF. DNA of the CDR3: TGTGCCAGCAGCTTCGTCCCAATGGGCATGAACACTGAAGCTTTCTTT.

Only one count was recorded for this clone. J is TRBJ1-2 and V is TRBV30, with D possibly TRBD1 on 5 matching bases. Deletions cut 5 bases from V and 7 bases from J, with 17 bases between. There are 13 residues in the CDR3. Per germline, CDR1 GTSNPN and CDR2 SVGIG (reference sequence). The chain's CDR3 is CAWGLSLGVGYTF. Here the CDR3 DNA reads TGTGCCTGGGGACTCAGTTTGGGGGTTGGCTACACCTTC. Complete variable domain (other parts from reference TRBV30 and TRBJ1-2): SQTIHQWPATLVQPVGSPLSLECTVEGTSNPNLYWYRQAAGRGLQLLFYSVGIGQISSEVPQNLSASRPQDRQFILSSKKLLLSDSGFYLCAWGLSLGVGYTFGSGTRLTVV.

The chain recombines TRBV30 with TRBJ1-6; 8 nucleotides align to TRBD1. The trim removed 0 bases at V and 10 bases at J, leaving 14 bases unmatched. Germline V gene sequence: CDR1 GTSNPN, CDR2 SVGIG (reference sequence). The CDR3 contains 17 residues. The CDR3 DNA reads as TGTGCCTGGAGTGTACCCCCCCTCAGGGGGCCTGGATCACCCCTCCACTTT. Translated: CAWSVPPLRGPGSPLHF.

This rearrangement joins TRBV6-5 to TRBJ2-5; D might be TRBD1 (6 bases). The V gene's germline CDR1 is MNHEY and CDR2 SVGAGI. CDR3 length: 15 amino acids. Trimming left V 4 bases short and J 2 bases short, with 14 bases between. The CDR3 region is CASSWTVHGQETQYF. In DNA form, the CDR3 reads TGTGCCAGCAGTTGGACAGTACATGGTCAAGAGACCCAGTACTTC.

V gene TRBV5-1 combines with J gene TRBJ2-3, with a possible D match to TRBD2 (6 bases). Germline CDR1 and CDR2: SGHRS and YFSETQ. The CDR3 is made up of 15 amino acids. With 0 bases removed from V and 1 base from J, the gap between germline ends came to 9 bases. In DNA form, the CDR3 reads TGCGCCAGCAGCTTGGGGGCGGGGCGCACAGATACGCAGTATTTT. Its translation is CASSLGAGRTDTQYF.

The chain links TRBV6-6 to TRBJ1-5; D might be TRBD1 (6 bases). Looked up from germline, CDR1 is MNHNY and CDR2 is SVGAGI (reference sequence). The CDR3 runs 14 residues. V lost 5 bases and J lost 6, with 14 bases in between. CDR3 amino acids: CASSLRGDSQPQHF. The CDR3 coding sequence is TGTGCCAGCAGTCTAAGGGGGGATAGTCAGCCCCAGCATTTT.

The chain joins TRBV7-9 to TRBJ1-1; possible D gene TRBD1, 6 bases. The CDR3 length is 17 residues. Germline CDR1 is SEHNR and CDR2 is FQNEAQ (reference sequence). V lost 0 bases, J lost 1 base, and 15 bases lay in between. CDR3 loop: CASSLARQGTSNTEAFF. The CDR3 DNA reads TGTGCCAGCAGCTTAGCGCGTCAGGGGACCTCGAACACTGAAGCTTTCTTT. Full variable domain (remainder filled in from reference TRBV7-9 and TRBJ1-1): DTGVSQNPRHKITKRGQNVTFRCDPISEHNRLYWYRQTLGQGPEFLTYFQNEAQLEKSRLLSDRFSAERPKGSFSTLEIQRTEQGDSAMYLCASSLARQGTSNTEAFFGQGTRLTVV.

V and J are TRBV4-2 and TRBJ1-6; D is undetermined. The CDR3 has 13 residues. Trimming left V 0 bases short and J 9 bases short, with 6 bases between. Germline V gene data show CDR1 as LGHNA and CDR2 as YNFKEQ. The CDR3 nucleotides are TGTGCCAGCAGCCAAGATGCTAGTTCACCCCTCCACTTT. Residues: CASSQDASSPLHF.

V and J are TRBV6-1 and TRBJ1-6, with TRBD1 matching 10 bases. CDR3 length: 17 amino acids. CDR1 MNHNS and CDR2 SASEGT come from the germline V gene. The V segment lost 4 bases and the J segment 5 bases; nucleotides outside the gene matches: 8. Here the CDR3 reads CASSAGRGTGDNSPLHF. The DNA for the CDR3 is TGTGCCAGCAGTGCCGGGCGGGGGACAGGGGATAATTCACCCCTCCACTTT.

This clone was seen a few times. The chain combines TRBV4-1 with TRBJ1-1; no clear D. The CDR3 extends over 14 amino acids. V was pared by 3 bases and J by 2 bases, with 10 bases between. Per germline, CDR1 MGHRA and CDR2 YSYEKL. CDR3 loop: CASSHRDLNTEAFF. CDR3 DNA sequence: TGCGCCAGCAGCCACCGGGATTTAAACACTGAAGCTTTCTTT.

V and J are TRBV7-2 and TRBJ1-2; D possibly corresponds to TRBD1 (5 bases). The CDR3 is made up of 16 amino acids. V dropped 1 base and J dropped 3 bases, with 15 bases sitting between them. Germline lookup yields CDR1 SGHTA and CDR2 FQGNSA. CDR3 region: CASSLDFWGTDYGYTF. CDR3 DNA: TGTGCCAGCAGCTTAGATTTCTGGGGGACCGACTATGGCTACACCTTC.

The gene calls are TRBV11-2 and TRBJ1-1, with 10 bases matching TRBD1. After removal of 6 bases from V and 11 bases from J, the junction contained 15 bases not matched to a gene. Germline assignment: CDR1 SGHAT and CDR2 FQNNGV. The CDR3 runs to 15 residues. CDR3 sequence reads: CASRPPGQGFNEAFF. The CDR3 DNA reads TGTGCCAGCAGACCCCCGGGACAGGGGTTCAATGAGGCTTTCTTT.

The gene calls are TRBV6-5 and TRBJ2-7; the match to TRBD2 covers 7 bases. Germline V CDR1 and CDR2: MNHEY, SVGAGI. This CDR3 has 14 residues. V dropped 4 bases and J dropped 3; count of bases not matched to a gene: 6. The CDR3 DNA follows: TGTGCCAGCAGTTCCCCCGGGGGGAACTACGAGCAGTACTTC. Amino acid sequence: CASSSPGGNYEQYF.

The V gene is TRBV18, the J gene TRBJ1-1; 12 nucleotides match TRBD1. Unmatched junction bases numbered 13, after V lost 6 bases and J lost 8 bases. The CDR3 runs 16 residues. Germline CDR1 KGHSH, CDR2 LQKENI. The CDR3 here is CASSYQGTGGHREAFF. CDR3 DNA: TGTGCCAGCTCCTATCAGGGGACAGGGGGCCATCGAGAAGCTTTCTTT.